These T cell receptor beta chains were read from a single sample in a study of response to subunit inactivated influenza vaccine. TCRdb re-called the RT-PCR reads through MiXCR, storing one row per CDR3 protein. The profile shows approximately 530,000 distinct CDR3 sequences, 10% to 15% of them singletons. Source: PBMCs from blood, taken 40 to 50 days after vaccination. These receptors were obtained from a man over 45 who received an inactivated influenza vaccine. CDR3s leave out the opening cysteine and the closing phenylalanine or tryptophan. Each record gives: J gene, CDR3 length, clone size, V gene, CDR3 protein. The size of a clone is reported for some rows only, either as once, few or many, or as a class for expanded clones.

j_call: TRBJ1-3; cdr3_length: 14; clone_size: NA; v_call: TRBV25-1; cdr3_aa: ASSEPTGSSGNTIY
j_call: TRBJ1-6; cdr3_length: 14; clone_size: few; v_call: TRBV7-2; cdr3_aa: ASSLGSGTVNSPLH
j_call: TRBJ2-1; cdr3_length: 13; clone_size: NA; v_call: TRBV7-2; cdr3_aa: ASSLASQGAWGQF
j_call: TRBJ2-1; cdr3_length: 14; clone_size: NA; v_call: TRBV6-2/TRBV6-3; cdr3_aa: ASSRGTGYSYNEQF
j_call: TRBJ1-2; cdr3_length: 10; clone_size: few; v_call: TRBV30; cdr3_aa: AWSLTGYGYT
j_call: TRBJ2-1; cdr3_length: 13; clone_size: few; v_call: TRBV4-3; cdr3_aa: ASSQVPGGGSEQF
j_call: TRBJ2-3; cdr3_length: 11; clone_size: few; v_call: TRBV20-1; cdr3_aa: SARTGFTDTQY
j_call: TRBJ2-2; cdr3_length: 16; clone_size: few; v_call: TRBV28; cdr3_aa: ASSPTTWGSGSVGELF
j_call: TRBJ2-5; cdr3_length: 13; clone_size: few; v_call: TRBV6-5; cdr3_aa: ASSYVAAPGETQY
j_call: TRBJ2-5; cdr3_length: 11; clone_size: many; v_call: TRBV4-3; cdr3_aa: ASSQNSGETQY
j_call: TRBJ2-1; cdr3_length: 16; clone_size: few; v_call: TRBV20-1; cdr3_aa: SASWDRAPAGKWNEQF
j_call: TRBJ2-3; cdr3_length: 13; clone_size: NA; v_call: TRBV4-3; cdr3_aa: ASRWGQGGTDTQY
j_call: TRBJ2-5; cdr3_length: 15; clone_size: NA; v_call: TRBV27; cdr3_aa: ASSLSIQGLLQETQY
j_call: TRBJ1-2; cdr3_length: 14; clone_size: few; v_call: TRBV5-1; cdr3_aa: ASSLVGGRLNYGYT
j_call: TRBJ2-1; cdr3_length: 13; clone_size: NA; v_call: TRBV7-9; cdr3_aa: ASSHTSGGWGEQF
j_call: TRBJ2-1; cdr3_length: 14; clone_size: few; v_call: TRBV7-2; cdr3_aa: ASSLNRVAGVGEQF